The 3 T cell receptor beta chains presented below share a single source sample, sequenced in a study of blood T cell repertoires in COVID-19. Assay used: immunoSEQ multiplex PCR; TCRdb lists only in-frame clones, some missing. The table has a few hundred thousand clones, around 85% seen once; the top ten hold roughly 4%. Sample: PBMCs or T cells enriched from blood (not recorded which). These receptors all stem from a woman in her twenties or thirties who had recovered from COVID-19.

The V and J genes are TRBV27 and TRBJ1-5, with D possibly TRBD1 on 5 matching bases. Germline assignment: CDR1 MNHEY and CDR2 SMNVEV (reference sequence). Trimming cost V 3 bases and J 5 bases, with 11 bases left between them. This CDR3 spans 14 amino acids. CDR3 amino acids: CASSFEGRDQPQHF. The CDR3 DNA is TGTGCCAGCAGTTTCGAGGGGAGGGATCAGCCCCAGCATTTT.

V and J are TRBV24-1 and TRBJ2-1, with D tentatively TRBD2 (6 bases). Trimming removed 4 bases at V and 3 bases at J, with 15 bases between. Looked up from germline, CDR1 is KGHDR and CDR2 is SFDVKD. CDR3 length equals 16 residues. Written as DNA, the CDR3 is TGTGCCACCAGTGACAAACTAGCACAAAACTACAATGAGCAGTTCTTC. Its translation is CATSDKLAQNYNEQFF.

The V call is TRBV13, the J call TRBJ2-1, with a possible D match to TRBD2 (5 bases). The germline V gene encodes CDR1 PRHDT and CDR2 FYEKMQ (reference sequence). V shed 6 bases and J shed 3 bases, with 15 bases lying between them. The CDR3 contains 15 residues. The CDR3 here is CASSHLQGGYNEQFF. The CDR3 DNA sequence: TGTGCCAGCAGTCACTTACAAGGAGGCTACAATGAGCAGTTCTTC.